This TCR beta chain was identified in a study of T cells expressing NK-cell markers. Study-level background: Sorted CD3+CD56+NKG2C+, CD3+CD56+NKG2C- and CD3+CD56-NKG2C+ T cells provided the TCR beta repertoires.

CDR1 and CDR2 (germline): LGHDT, YNNKEL (reference sequence). CDR3 size: 15 residues. With the 5' RACE reads reprocessed, TCRdb shows one record per CDR3 protein and no DNA. This sample's clone table lists around 470,000 distinct CDR3 sequences. Turning to this clonotype: Its antigen is not identified.

The study's findings and limits: Five or six of the donors carried dominant NKG2C+ clonotypes that took up about 1.0-7.0% of their CD8+ T cells. The CD3+CD56-NKG2C+ fraction of a handful of donors was also led by these clonotypes.

The V gene is TRBV3-1, the J gene TRBJ1-6; the TCRdb call, TRBD1, lacks DNA for checking. The sequence was collected from a woman aged 45-65 years in good health. Sequencing used blood T cells: a sorted CD56 or NKG2C T cell subset, CD4+ or CD8+ T cells, or bulk PBMC T cells (not recorded which). The CDR3 spells CASSRDGQGDSPLHF.